One sample yielded the 30 T cell receptor beta chains listed below, sequenced in a study of T cells in Graves' hyperthyroidism and ophthalmopathy. Researchers amplified the TCR beta CDR3 regions from RNA transcripts. The TCR CDR3 was amplified in a first-round RT-PCR using the HTBI primer set. Using its own MiXCR run on the multiplex PCR reads, TCRdb lists one record per CDR3 protein. This repertoire shows about 530,000 distinct CDR3 sequences, about 15% found once; its top ten account for 17%. Sequences were obtained from blood. The receptor set was obtained from a young woman with Graves' ophthalmopathy.

This clonotype was seen at least ten times. V is TRBV5-1 and J is TRBJ1-2, with TRBD1 identical over 8 bases. CDR1 SGHRS and CDR2 YFSETQ come from the germline V gene. This CDR3 is 12 amino acids long. After removal of 5 bases from V and 13 bases from J, the junction contained 10 bases not matched to a gene. The CDR3 coding sequence is TGCGCCAGCAGTTGGAACACAGGGGGTTTCACCTTC. It codes for CASSWNTGGFTF.

This clonotype showed up just a few times. The rearrangement links TRBV29-1 to TRBJ2-7; weak D call: TRBD2 (6 bases). From germline, CDR1 is SQVTM and CDR2 ANQGSEA. This CDR3 contains 13 residues. Trimming removed 1 base at V and 0 bases at J, with 7 bases between. The CDR3 DNA follows: TGCAGCGTTGAAGGCGGGACCTCCTACGAGCAGTACTTC. Translating gives CSVEGGTSYEQYF.

About this clonotype: A much larger clone differs by one base, so this may be a read error. This chain joins TRBV20-1 and TRBJ2-3; a weak D match, TRBD1 (5 bases). From germline, CDR1 is DFQATT and CDR2 SNEGSKA (reference sequence). The CDR3 contains 15 residues. The germline V and J ends were trimmed by 0 bases and 2 bases, with 12 bases remaining between them. This CDR3 is CSAREWQGFTDTQYF. The DNA of the CDR3 is TGCAGTGCTAGAGAGTGGCAGGGATTCACAGATACGCAGTATTTT.

A few counts support this clonotype. The V gene is TRBV5-1, the J gene TRBJ2-4; no firm D call. Germline V gene lookup returns CDR1 SGHRS and CDR2 YFSETQ. Between the trimmed V and J ends, which lost 0 bases and 9 bases, there was a span of 16 bases. CDR3 size: 15 residues. The CDR3 DNA follows: TGCGCCAGCAGCTTGGAGACATCACTATCGCGCATTCAGTACTTC. Protein: CASSLETSLSRIQYF.

As to this clonotype: One base away lies a much larger clone, so this may be a sequencing read error. The chain employs TRBV24-1 and TRBJ1-5, with D unresolved. Germline CDR1 and CDR2: KGHDR and SFDVKD. The V and J ends lost 1 base and 6 bases respectively, with 3 bases between them. The CDR3 covers 12 residues. CDR3 nucleotide sequence: TGTGCCACCAGTGATTTCGGTCAGCCCCAGCATTTT. Protein product: CATSDFGQPQHF.

This rearrangement joins TRBV28 to TRBJ2-1; D is unclear. CDR3 length: 14 residues. Germline-derived CDR1 and CDR2 are MDHEN and SYDVKM. V was trimmed by 9 bases and J by 3 bases, leaving 15 bases between them. The CDR3 coding sequence is TGTGCCAGTTTTGTGTCGGCCTACTACAATGAGCAGTTCTTC. This gives the protein CASFVSAYYNEQFF.

This clonotype showed up just once. This may stem from a read error, because a much larger clone lies one nucleotide away. The rearrangement joins TRBV7-6 to TRBJ2-7; TRBD2 is a possible D gene (5 bases). The germline V gene has CDR1 SGHVS and CDR2 FNYEAQ. This CDR3 contains 14 residues. Trimming shortened V by 6 bases and J by 2 bases, and 14 bases separated the two germline ends. The CDR3 is CASSHGSNAYEQYF. In DNA, the CDR3 is TGTGCCAGCAGTCATGGGAGCAACGCCTACGAGCAGTACTTC.

In its sample, this clonotype was seen a few times. This rearrangement joins TRBV6-5 to TRBJ1-1; 8 bases map to TRBD1. Trimming removed 2 bases from V and 12 bases from J; junction bases left unmatched: 17. The CDR3 length is 16 residues. Looked up from germline, CDR1 is MNHEY and CDR2 is SVGAGI. The CDR3, as DNA: TGTGCCAGCAGTTACCGGCAGGGGGCCCGTAGGTTGGAGACTTTCTTT. As protein: CASSYRQGARRLETFF.

The J gene is TRBJ2-1, the V gene TRBV5-1; 12 nucleotides match TRBD1. The germline V gene encodes CDR1 SGHRS and CDR2 YFSETQ. The CDR3 runs 17 residues. V was pared by 4 bases and J by 7 bases, with 12 bases of the junction left unmatched. CDR3 in amino acids: CASSLPTGTGGKNEQFF. The CDR3 region has the DNA TGCGCCAGCAGCCTCCCAACCGGGACAGGGGGCAAGAATGAGCAGTTCTTC.

As regards this clonotype: One base away lies a much larger clone, so this may be a sequencing read error. The chain uses TRBV2 and TRBJ2-1; D unresolved. The CDR3 totals 16 residues. V lost 10 bases and J lost 1, with 20 bases in between. Germline assignment: CDR1 SNHLY and CDR2 FYNNEI. The CDR3 nucleotides are TGTGCCAACTGGTCCCACCTACCGAAGTCCTACAATGAGCAGTTCTTC. Amino acid sequence: CANWSHLPKSYNEQFF. Full variable domain (missing parts from reference TRBV2 and TRBJ2-1): EPEVTQTPSHQVTQMGQEVILRCVPISNHLYFYWYRQILGQKVEFLVSFYNNEISEKSEIFDDQFSVERPDGSNFTLKIRSTKLEDSAMYFCANWSHLPKSYNEQFFGPGTRLTVL.

The chain uses TRBV20-1 and TRBJ2-7, with 10 bases that match TRBD2. The CDR3 spans 12 residues. The trim removed 5 bases at V and 7 bases at J, leaving 5 bases unmatched. Germline CDR1 is DFQATT and CDR2 is SNEGSKA (reference sequence). CDR3 sequence reads: CSASPGLAEQYF. For the CDR3, the DNA is TGCAGTGCTTCCCCGGGACTAGCGGAGCAGTACTTC.

This clonotype was seen many times. The genes are TRBV5-1 and TRBJ2-7; 7 nucleotides match TRBD1. V was clipped by 2 bases and J by 5 bases; unmatched bases: 7. The CDR3 sequence is 14 residues long. CDR1 is SGHRS, CDR2 YFSETQ, per germline. The CDR3 sequence: CASSFTTGSDEQYF. In DNA, the CDR3 is TGCGCCAGCAGCTTCACGACAGGGTCGGACGAGCAGTACTTC.

The sample holds many counts of this clonotype. The rearrangement joins TRBV20-1 to TRBJ2-3; D is possibly TRBD2 (6 bases). The germline gives CDR1 DFQATT, CDR2 SNEGSKA (reference sequence). The CDR3 loop spans 16 amino acids. V was cut by 0 bases and J by 2 bases, with 15 bases left in between. CDR3 bases: TGCAGTGCTAGAGATACGGGGGTCGATATCACAGATACGCAGTATTTT. Protein: CSARDTGVDITDTQYF.

This chain joins TRBV19 and TRBJ1-1; weak D call: TRBD1 (5 bases). The CDR3 runs 14 residues. Germline CDR1 reads LNHDA; CDR2 reads SQIVND (reference sequence). Trimming shortened V by 1 base and J by 7 bases, and 13 bases separated the two germline ends. CDR3 nucleotides: TGTGCCAGTAGTATAGTTGGGGCAGCGGTTGAAGCTTTCTTT. Translation: CASSIVGAAVEAFF.

This clonotype was seen at least ten times. The rearrangement joins TRBV7-8 to TRBJ1-2, with a possible D match to TRBD1 (6 bases). The V gene's germline CDR1 is SGHVS and CDR2 FQNEAQ. Trimming left V 0 bases short and J 5 bases short, with 16 bases between. CDR3 length: 16 residues. The CDR3 nucleotides read TGTGCCAGCAGCTTAGCGATCGGAGGGGGTGATTATGGCTACACCTTC. This codes for CASSLAIGGGDYGYTF.

This clonotype occurred a few times. A read error is possible here, since a much larger clone lies one base away. The V and J genes are TRBV18 and TRBJ2-3; D unresolved. This CDR3 spans 15 amino acids. The germline CDR1 and CDR2 sequences are KGHSH and LQKENI. The CDR3 DNA reads as TGTGCCAGCCCACCACCGGAGCAGGTAACAGATACGCAGTATTTT. It codes for CASPPPEQVTDTQYF.

This clonotype was recorded at least ten times. The J gene is TRBJ1-1, the V gene TRBV18, with TRBD1 as a possible D gene (5 bases). Germline-derived CDR1 and CDR2 are KGHSH and LQKENI. This CDR3 comprises 13 residues. Trimming stripped 3 bases from V and 5 bases from J, with 10 bases between. In DNA form, the CDR3 reads TGTGCCAGCTCACCCTTCCAGGGAACTGAAGCTTTCTTT. Translating gives CASSPFQGTEAFF. Combining the CDR3 with reference TRBV18 and TRBJ1-1 gives the whole variable domain NAGVMQNPRHLVRRRGQEARLRCSPMKGHSHVYWYRQLPEEGLKFMVYLQKENIIDESGMPKERFSAEFPKEGPSILRIQQVVRGDSAAYFCASSPFQGTEAFFGQGTRLTVV.

This clonotype showed up just a few times. The J gene is TRBJ2-1, the V gene TRBV28; possibly TRBD1 or TRBD2 for D (7 bases each). V was clipped by 5 bases and J by 10 bases, with 18 bases between them. CDR3 size: 14 residues. Germline V gives CDR1 MDHEN, CDR2 SYDVKM. This CDR3 is CASSPQGGGGEQFF. DNA for the CDR3: TGTGCCAGCAGTCCCCAGGGGGGGGGGGGGGAGCAGTTCTTC. The whole variable domain, remainder taken from reference TRBV28 and TRBJ2-1, is DVKVTQSSRYLVKRTGEKVFLECVQDMDHENMFWYRQDPGLGLRLIYFSYDVKMKEKGDIPEGYSVSREKKERFSLILESASTNQTSMYLCASSPQGGGGEQFFGPGTRLTVL.

This clonotype showed up many times. The V gene is TRBV12-3 or TRBV12-4, the J gene TRBJ2-5; 7 bases match TRBD1. V shed 1 base and J 3 bases; nucleotides not matched to a gene: 2. The CDR3 loop spans 14 amino acids. CDR3 in amino acids: CASSLGTGKETQYF. CDR3 sequence (DNA): TGTGCCAGCAGTTTAGGGACAGGCAAAGAGACCCAGTACTTC.

Points on this clonotype: The junction does not match germline at one end; this may be a read error. This chain links TRBV6-1 with TRBJ1-1, with D unclear. Germline lookup yields CDR1 MNHNS and CDR2 SASEGT. This CDR3 has 11 amino acids. In DNA, the CDR3 is TGTGCCAGCACCGACAACATTGAAGCTTTCTTT. Amino acids: CASTDNIEAFF.

The rearrangement links TRBV27 to TRBJ1-1, with 10 bases matching TRBD1. The CDR3 is 14 residues long. The trim removed 10 bases at V and 5 bases at J, leaving 10 bases unmatched. The germline V gene has CDR1 MNHEY and CDR2 SMNVEV (reference sequence). CDR3 sequence reads: CATRDRGLFTEAFF. The CDR3 DNA sequence: TGTGCCACCCGGGACAGGGGATTGTTTACTGAAGCTTTCTTT.

This clonotype was seen ten or more times. This chain links TRBV6-1 with TRBJ1-2; TRBD1 matches at 7 bases. This CDR3 region has 14 residues. V gave up 3 bases and J gave up 5 bases; unmatched junction bases: 6. Looked up from germline, CDR1 is MNHNS and CDR2 is SASEGT. For the CDR3, the DNA is TGTGCCAGCAGTGATGACAGGGCTCCTTATGGCTACACCTTC. This sequence encodes CASSDDRAPYGYTF.

The genes are TRBV29-1 and TRBJ1-4; D is unresolved. The V gene's germline CDR1 is SQVTM and CDR2 ANQGSEA. This CDR3 spans 11 amino acids. V was cut by 5 bases and J by 7 bases, with 8 bases left in between. The CDR3: CSVPDGEKLFF. The CDR3 DNA follows: TGCAGCGTTCCCGACGGTGAAAAACTGTTTTTT.

This clonotype was counted ten times or more. V is TRBV2 and J is TRBJ2-5; the D gene is possibly TRBD2 (5 bases). CDR1 SNHLY and CDR2 FYNNEI come from the germline V gene. V was trimmed by 3 bases and J by 5 bases, leaving 7 bases between them. The CDR3 is 12 residues long. CDR3 region: CASSERAETQYF. CDR3 bases: TGTGCCAGCAGTGAGAGGGCGGAGACCCAGTACTTC. The variable domain in full, completed from reference TRBV2 and TRBJ2-5, reads EPEVTQTPSHQVTQMGQEVILRCVPISNHLYFYWYRQILGQKVEFLVSFYNNEISEKSEIFDDQFSVERPDGSNFTLKIRSTKLEDSAMYFCASSERAETQYFGPGTRLLVL.

The chain carries TRBV7-9 and TRBJ2-7, with 10 bases fitting TRBD2. V trimming: 6 bases; J trimming: 1 base; junction bases outside the gene matches: 9. The CDR3 sequence is 16 residues long. Germline V gene lookup returns CDR1 SEHNR and CDR2 FQNEAQ (reference sequence). The CDR3 is CASRPPGLADSYEQYF. The CDR3 DNA reads TGTGCCAGCAGACCACCCGGACTAGCGGATTCCTACGAGCAGTACTTC.

The chain employs TRBV20-1 and TRBJ2-7, with D perhaps matching TRBD1 (6 bases). This CDR3 is 12 amino acids long. V shed 5 bases and J shed 2 bases, with 10 bases lying between them. Germline CDR1 DFQATT, CDR2 SNEGSKA (reference sequence). CDR3 nucleotides: TGCAGTGCTTTACAGGGTCCCTACGAGCAGTACTTC. It translates to CSALQGPYEQYF.

This clonotype has at least ten counts. The chain links TRBV6-2 or TRBV6-3 to TRBJ2-2; 7 bases fit TRBD2. The J segment lost 2 bases and the V segment lost 0 bases, leaving 6 bases of the junction unmatched. Germline V CDR1 and CDR2: MNHEY, SVGEGT. This CDR3 contains 17 residues. CDR3 loop: CASSYSTLAANTGELFF. The CDR3 nucleotides read TGTGCCAGCAGTTACTCGACCCTAGCGGCAAACACCGGGGAGCTGTTTTTT.

This clonotype has at least ten counts. This chain joins TRBV5-1 and TRBJ1-1; 7 positions agree with TRBD1. CDR1 is SGHRS, CDR2 YFSETQ, per germline. V shed 2 bases, J shed 1 base, and the junction held 2 bases outside the gene matches. This CDR3 has 14 amino acids. The CDR3 spells CASSLKGANTEAFF. CDR3 DNA sequence: TGCGCCAGCAGCTTAAAGGGGGCGAACACTGAAGCTTTCTTT.

This clonotype came up many times. This chain connects TRBV2 to TRBJ2-5; D is possibly TRBD2 (6 bases). CDR3 length: 15 amino acids. CDR1 SNHLY and CDR2 FYNNEI come from the germline V gene. The V gene lost 4 bases and the J gene lost 1 base, with 13 bases spanning the gap. DNA of the CDR3: TGTGCCAGCAGTGTCCTCCGGGGGTTCCAAGAGACCCAGTACTTC. It yields the protein CASSVLRGFQETQYF.

This clonotype was seen at least ten times. The chain is built from TRBV29-1 and TRBJ2-7; perhaps TRBD2 as D (6 bases). V lost 3 bases and J lost 6, with 15 bases in between. The CDR3 runs 13 residues. CDR1 SQVTM and CDR2 ANQGSEA come from the germline V gene. Here the CDR3 DNA reads TGCAGCGTTGATGGGGGGAGATATGGCGAGCAGTACTTC. This sequence encodes CSVDGGRYGEQYF.